The rows below give T cell receptor beta chains drawn from one sample of a study of cytomegalovirus exposure and HLA in healthy donors. Profiling relied on immunoSEQ multiplex PCR, and the TCRdb table lists in-frame clones only, not all of them. The repertoire holds around 90,000 clones, with about 78% as singletons. The sample taken for sequencing was PBMCs. These receptors all stem from a woman in her thirties or forties in good health and CMV-seronegative. CDR3s include the opening cysteine and the closing phenylalanine or tryptophan. A D gene is named only where the DNA matches it firmly. The listing skips clone size in some rows; elsewhere it reads once, few, many or a size class.

j_gene,d_gene,v_gene,abundance,CDR3nt,CDR3aa
TRBJ2-2,TRBD1,TRBV4-2,once,TGTGCCAGCAGCGCTCCTTACTCCGGGACAGGGAACACCGGGGAGCTGTTTTTT,CASSAPYSGTGNTGELFF
TRBJ1-2,-,TRBV7-8,-,TGTGCCAGCAGCTTAGAGCCCCAGGGGACCTATGGCTACACCTTC,CASSLEPQGTYGYTF
TRBJ2-1,TRBD2,TRBV7-9,-,TGTTCCAGCAGTTCGATTGGAGGGGCTAGCGGACACAATGAGCAGTTCTTC,CSSSSIGGASGHNEQFF
TRBJ2-3,TRBD2,TRBV6-6,-,TGTGCCAGCAGTTATCGCGGGAGGGGTAGCACAGATACGCAGTATTTT,CASSYRGRGSTDTQYF
TRBJ2-2,-,TRBV15,few,TGTGCCACCAGCAGAGCGACCGGGGAGCTGTTTTTT,CATSRATGELFF
TRBJ2-1,TRBD2,TRBV5-6,-,TGTGCCAGCAGCTCCGGGACTAGGGCTTACAATGAGCAGTTCTTC,CASSSGTRAYNEQFF
TRBJ1-1,-,TRBV10-1,-,TGCGCCAGCAGTGACCTGACAAGGTCCTTCTTT,CASSDLTRSFF
TRBJ2-1,TRBD2,TRBV5-1,-,TGCGCCAGCAGCCTGGGGACTAGCGGCTACAATGAGCAGTTCTTC,CASSLGTSGYNEQFF
TRBJ2-7,TRBD2,TRBV13,-,TGTGCCAGCAGCTCCTCTCTGGAGCGGGGGAAATACGAGCAGTACTTC,CASSSSLERGKYEQYF
TRBJ2-1,TRBD1,TRBV11-3,-,TGTGCCAGCAGCCACAGGGGTACCTCCTACAATGAGCAGTTCTTC,CASSHRGTSYNEQFF
TRBJ2-1,TRBD2,TRBV4-2,-,TGTGCCAGCAGCCAAGAGGCTAGCGGGAGGAATGAGCAGTTCTTC,CASSQEASGRNEQFF
TRBJ1-6,TRBD1,TRBV30,few,TGTGCCTGGAGGGGACAGGGGCTCTATAATTCACCCCTCCACTTT,CAWRGQGLYNSPLHF
TRBJ2-3,-,TRBV7-2,-,TGTGCCAGCAGCTCCACCCGTGCGACAGATACGCAGTATTTT,CASSSTRATDTQYF
TRBJ2-2,TRBD1,TRBV5-1,-,TGCGCCAGCAGCTCCGGGACAGGGGCCTCGGGAACCGGGGAGCTGTTTTTT,CASSSGTGASGTGELFF
TRBJ2-1,-,TRBV7-8,-,TGTGCCAGCAGCTTGGACTACGGTGCCTACAATGAGCAGTTCTTC,CASSLDYGAYNEQFF
TRBJ2-1,TRBD2,TRBV11-3,-,TGTGCCAGCAGCCCCCCTACGGGTAGCGGGAGGGCCGGAGAGCAGTTCTTC,CASSPPTGSGRAGEQFF
TRBJ2-2,TRBD1,TRBV6-5,-,TGTGCCAGCAGCACCGGGACAGCGAACACCGGGGAGCTGTTTTTT,CASSTGTANTGELFF
TRBJ2-7,TRBD1,TRBV5-1,-,TGCGCCAGCAGCTCACAGGGGTTGAGCTCCTACGAGCAGTACTTC,CASSSQGLSSYEQYF
TRBJ2-6,TRBD1,TRBV19,-,TGTGCCAGTAGTATAAGGGGACAGGGTTCAGGGGCCAACGTCCTGACTTTC,CASSIRGQGSGANVLTF
TRBJ1-1,TRBD1,TRBV27,-,TGTGCCAGCAGGAACGCGGGACAGTACACTGAAGCTTTCTTT,CASRNAGQYTEAFF
TRBJ2-1,-,TRBV28,-,TGTGCCAGCAGTTTAGTCCAGGGGAAACGGTTCTTC,CASSLVQGKRFF
TRBJ1-5,TRBD1,TRBV10-2,few,TGCGCCAGCAGTGAGACAGGGGGGAGCAATCAGCCCCAGCATTTT,CASSETGGSNQPQHF
TRBJ1-2,-,TRBV4-2,-,TGTGCCATTTCGACGGTCCCGGGGTATGGCTACACCTTC,CAISTVPGYGYTF
TRBJ1-1,-,TRBV11-3,-,TGTGCCAGCAGCCCAGGTCCCTCGAACACTGAAGCTTTCTTT,CASSPGPSNTEAFF
TRBJ1-2,-,TRBV21-1,-,TGTGCCAGCAGCCCCACGCCAGGGGTTCATAACTATGGCTACACCTTC,CASSPTPGVHNYGYTF
TRBJ2-5,TRBD2,TRBV9,-,TGTGCCAGCAGCGTCGTAGCGGGCAAAGAGCAGTACTTC,CASSVVAGKEQYF
TRBJ1-2,-,TRBV28,-,TGTGCCAGCAGCCCTGGCGGTATTGGCTACACCTTC,CASSPGGIGYTF
TRBJ2-1,TRBD2,TRBV5-4,-,TGTGCCAGCAGCCCGGGGACTAGCGGGTTTTACAATGAGCAGTTCTTC,CASSPGTSGFYNEQFF
TRBJ2-1,-,TRBV5-1,-,TGCGCCAGCAGCTTGTTTCTTGGGCGCAATGAGCAGTTCTTC,CASSLFLGRNEQFF
TRBJ1-4,-,TRBV28,-,TGTGCCAGCAGCTCTCACAGGATGCCTAATGAAAAACTGTTTTTT,CASSSHRMPNEKLFF
TRBJ2-7,-,TRBV5-1,-,TGCGCCAGCAGCTACTTCGGGGGTGATACCCCCGAGCAGTACTTC,CASSYFGGDTPEQYF
TRBJ2-2,TRBD2,TRBV19,-,TGTGCCAGTAGTATAGATACAGCGGGAGGGCGAAACACCGGGGAGCTGTTTTTT,CASSIDTAGGRNTGELFF
TRBJ1-2,-,TRBV4-2,-,TGTGCCAGCAGCCCTCGGCAGGGTGGCTATGGCTACACCTTC,CASSPRQGGYGYTF
TRBJ2-3,-,TRBV9,-,TGTGCCAGCAGCGTAGAGGGGGTCGGCACAGATACGCAGTATTTT,CASSVEGVGTDTQYF
TRBJ2-2,-,TRBV9,once,TGTGCCAGCAGCGTAGTGCATAGAACGAACACCGGGGAGCTGTTTTTT,CASSVVHRTNTGELFF
TRBJ1-5,TRBD1,TRBV19,-,TGTGCCAGTAGTAAGATGGGACAGAGCAATCAGCCCCAGCATTTT,CASSKMGQSNQPQHF
TRBJ1-1,TRBD1,TRBV5-1,-,TGCGCCAGCAGCCTCTCGAGAACAGGGGAGGATTTCTTT,CASSLSRTGEDFF
TRBJ2-3,-,TRBV6-4,-,TGTGCCAGCAGTGACCGTGGGGCGCGTGCTACCTCTAGCACAGATACGCAGTATTTT,CASSDRGARATSSTDTQYF
TRBJ2-7,TRBD2,TRBV6-6,-,TGTGCCAGCAGTACCCGACTAGCGGGAGGGCGCGAGCAGTACTTC,CASSTRLAGGREQYF
TRBJ1-4,-,TRBV20-1,-,TGCAGTGCTAGTCAGGGTGAAAAACTGTTTTTT,CSASQGEKLFF
TRBJ1-5,-,TRBV6-1,few,TGTGCCAGCAGTGGGACGCGGGGAGGCAATCAGCCCCAGCATTTT,CASSGTRGGNQPQHF
TRBJ1-1,-,TRBV18,-,TGTGCCAGCTCACCCCGGCCCGGGGGGGAAGCTCTCTTT,CASSPRPGGEALF
TRBJ2-5,TRBD2,TRBV6-5,-,TGTGCCAGCAGTCGTAGCGGGAAAGAGACCCAGTACTTC,CASSRSGKETQYF
TRBJ1-2,-,TRBV6-5,-,TGTGCCAGCCGATCCGGGAGCTATGGCTACACCTTC,CASRSGSYGYTF
TRBJ1-2,-,TRBV28,-,TGTGCCAGCAGTCCCCAGGCAGGGCCCTATGGCTACACCTTC,CASSPQAGPYGYTF
TRBJ2-7,TRBD1,TRBV6-5,-,TGTGCCAGCAGTGCTTCGGGGACAGGAGCCTACGAGCAGTACTTC,CASSASGTGAYEQYF
TRBJ1-1,-,TRBV28,-,TGTGCCAGCAGTTCCTGGGGAGGCAGCGGGGACACTGAAGCTTTCTTT,CASSSWGGSGDTEAFF
TRBJ1-2,-,TRBV28,-,TGTGCCAGCGAACAGGGTTTAAACTATGGCTACACCTTC,CASEQGLNYGYTF
TRBJ1-1,-,TRBV29-1,-,TGCAGCGCGAGGACAGCTATGAACACTGAAGCTTTCTTT,CSARTAMNTEAFF
TRBJ2-1,-,TRBV19,few,TGTGCCAGTAGTATGGCGGCTCCTTACAATGAGCAGTTCTTC,CASSMAAPYNEQFF
TRBJ2-3,TRBD2,TRBV7-9,once,TGTGCCAGCAGCTTGGGACTAGCGGGACGCACAGATACGCAGTATTTT,CASSLGLAGRTDTQYF
TRBJ2-7,TRBD2,TRBV28,-,TGTGCCAGCAGGGTTACTAGCGGATACTACGAGCAGTACTTC,CASRVTSGYYEQYF
TRBJ1-2,TRBD1,TRBV4-1,-,TGCGCCAGCAGCCAAGCTCAACGACAGGGAGCAGACACCTTC,CASSQAQRQGADTF